A single sample gave rise to the 21 T cell receptor beta chains below, sequenced in a study of immune evolution from preneoplasia to lung adenocarcinoma. Generated by immunoSEQ multiplex PCR, the TCRdb table keeps only in-frame clones and is missing some. This sample carries about 5,600 clones, about 80% of them seen once, and the ten largest clones take around 8.7%. Sequencing was performed on FFPE lung adenocarcinoma in situ tissue. Receptors originate from a person aged 60-80 years with lung adenocarcinoma.

The rearrangement uses TRBV7-2 and TRBJ2-1; D may match TRBD1 or TRBD2 (6 bases each). This CDR3 comprises 16 residues. In germline, CDR1 is SGHTA, CDR2 FQGNSA. Trimming shortened V by 0 bases and J by 3 bases, and 12 bases separated the two germline ends. CDR3 bases: TGTGCCAGCAGCTTAGCAGGGGGGACCTTCTACAATGAGCAGTTCTTC. Encoded protein: CASSLAGGTFYNEQFF.

The chain joins TRBV11-2 to TRBJ2-2; either TRBD1 or TRBD2 may supply D (5 bases each). CDR1 and CDR2 from the germline V gene are SGHAT and FQNNGV. V was cut by 1 base and J by 5 bases, with 11 bases left in between. The CDR3 covers 15 residues. The CDR3 bases are TGTGCCAGCAGCTTAGGAGGGGCCGCAACCGGGGAGCTGTTTTTT. Translation gives CASSLGGAATGELFF.

The chain recombines TRBV6-1 with TRBJ2-7, with 7 nucleotides matching TRBD2. V lost 1 base and J lost 6; bases outside the gene matches: 0. Germline CDR1 reads MNHNS; CDR2 reads SASEGT. The CDR3 runs to 12 residues. This CDR3 reads CASSEGGGEQYF. CDR3 DNA: TGTGCCAGCAGTGAAGGGGGGGGCGAGCAGTACTTC.

The chain has TRBV12-5 and TRBJ2-3; D is uncertain. The CDR3 consists of 15 residues. Germline CDR1 reads LGHNT; CDR2 reads FRNRAP. Trimming stripped 2 bases from V and 2 bases from J, with 11 bases between. CDR3 coding DNA: TGTGCTAGTGGTTTGCCTACAGAATCCACAGATACGCAGTATTTT. It encodes CASGLPTESTDTQYF.

The genes are TRBV6-5 and TRBJ1-1; tentative D call: TRBD1 (6 bases). The CDR3 consists of 13 residues. CDR1 and CDR2 (germline): MNHEY, SVGAGI. Trimming took off 7 bases at V and 8 bases at J, with 17 bases between the two ends. The DNA for the CDR3 is TGTGCCAGCACCATTGGCCCTACAGGGGAAGCTTTCTTT. It specifies CASTIGPTGEAFF.

This chain joins TRBV6-6 and TRBJ1-2; the match to TRBD1 covers 7 bases. The CDR3 sequence is 15 residues long. Germline V lookup: CDR1 MNHNY, CDR2 SVGAGI (reference sequence). After removal of 2 bases from V and 7 bases from J, the junction contained 10 bases not matched to a gene. Here the CDR3 DNA reads TGTGCCAGCAGTTACCACAGGGACAGTATGCTTGGCTACACCTTC. Translation: CASSYHRDSMLGYTF.

The gene calls are TRBV5-8 and TRBJ2-4; TRBD2 agrees at 9 bases. V lost 4 bases and J lost 5; bases outside the gene matches: 4. CDR3 length: 14 residues. From germline, CDR1 is SGHTS and CDR2 YDEGEE. CDR3 protein: CASSPRTSENIQYF. CDR3 DNA sequence: TGTGCCAGCAGCCCCCGGACTAGCGAAAACATTCAGTACTTC.

This chain joins TRBV4-3 and TRBJ1-3, with a tentative D call TRBD1 (5 bases). Trimming cost V 3 bases and J 0 bases, with 9 bases left between them. CDR3 length: 15 amino acids. The germline CDR1 and CDR2 sequences are LGHNA and YSLEER. The CDR3 here is CASSQGVSSGNTIYF. CDR3 nucleotide sequence: TGCGCCAGCAGCCAGGGGGTTTCCTCTGGAAACACCATATATTTT.

The CDR3 DNA follows: TGTGCCAGCAGCTTGACCAGTTCAAGTTTTACCGGGGAGCTGTTTTTT. This encodes CASSLTSSSFTGELFF. This chain connects TRBV6-4 to TRBJ2-2; D ambiguous. Germline V gene sequence: CDR1 MRHNA, CDR2 SNTAGT. The CDR3 loop spans 16 amino acids. V was clipped by 6 bases and J by 5 bases, with 19 bases between them.

J is TRBJ1-1 and V is TRBV30; 8 bases are shared with TRBD1. CDR1 and CDR2 from the germline V gene are GTSNPN and SVGIG (reference sequence). The CDR3 is 15 residues long. V gave up 5 bases and J gave up 4 bases; unmatched junction bases: 12. The CDR3 nucleotides are TGTGCCTGGGGGGAATTATCGACAGGGGTCACTGAAGCTTTCTTT. Translation gives CAWGELSTGVTEAFF.

This chain uses TRBV7-3 with TRBJ2-5; 8 positions match TRBD2. The CDR3 covers 15 residues. The germline V gene has CDR1 SGHTA and CDR2 FQGTGA. The trim removed 5 bases at V and 8 bases at J, leaving 13 bases unmatched. Written as DNA, the CDR3 is TGTGCCAGCAGCCCAAAGCGGGGGCCCGACGATACCCAGTACTTC. Amino acids: CASSPKRGPDDTQYF.

The genes are TRBV9 and TRBJ2-3; D not resolved. Germline loops: CDR1 SGDLS, CDR2 YYNGEE. The CDR3 spans 14 residues. Trimming left V 0 bases short and J 2 bases short, with 7 bases between. The CDR3 spells CASSVGPTTDTQYF. Written as DNA, the CDR3 is TGTGCCAGCAGCGTAGGCCCCACCACAGATACGCAGTATTTT.

The chain joins TRBV11-3 to TRBJ1-3, with D perhaps TRBD1 (6 bases). This CDR3 has 16 residues. Germline loops: CDR1 SGHNT, CDR2 YENEEA. V was clipped by 4 bases and J by 0 bases, with 13 bases between them. DNA for the CDR3: TGTGCCAGCAGCTCGAGACAGGCTAACTCTGGAAACACCATATATTTT. This translates into CASSSRQANSGNTIYF.

The V and J genes are TRBV10-3 and TRBJ2-2; D not certain. Germline V lookup: CDR1 ENHRY, CDR2 SYGVKD. The CDR3 has 10 residues. The ends were cut back, 11 bases at V and 4 bases at J, with 5 bases in the middle. The CDR3 DNA is TGTGCCGCCGCCACCGGGGAGCTGTTTTTT. Translating gives CAAATGELFF.

The chain is built from TRBV25-1 and TRBJ2-1; D is possibly TRBD1 or TRBD2 (5 bases each). CDR1 is MGHDK and CDR2 is SYGVNS in the germline V gene. This CDR3 spans 13 amino acids. The V end was cut by 0 bases, the J end by 13 bases, with 13 bases between. Here the CDR3 reads CASSEYRGGKQFF. CDR3 DNA sequence: TGTGCCAGCAGTGAATATCGGGGCGGTAAACAGTTCTTC.

This clone was counted between two and nine times. The chain has TRBV20-1 and TRBJ1-2; unclear D gene. The CDR3 totals 11 residues. The V gene lost 6 bases and the J gene lost 1 base, with 6 bases spanning the gap. CDR1 and CDR2 (germline): DFQATT, SNEGSKA (reference sequence). CDR3 region: CSAIINYGYTF. Here the CDR3 DNA reads TGCAGTGCCATAATTAACTATGGCTACACCTTC.

The J gene is TRBJ2-5, the V gene TRBV28; TRBD1 matches at 10 bases. V lost 6 bases, J lost 3 bases, and 13 bases stayed unmatched. The CDR3 is 17 amino acids. The V gene's germline CDR1 is MDHEN and CDR2 SYDVKM. The CDR3 reads CASSFFRDRGGEETQYF. In DNA, the CDR3 is TGTGCCAGCAGCTTCTTCCGGGACAGGGGTGGGGAAGAGACCCAGTACTTC.

About this clone itself: This CDR3 is also generated by other DNA sequences in the sample. The rearrangement joins TRBV29-1 to TRBJ1-2, with 8 positions matching TRBD1. Germline trimming cut 4 bases from V and 8 bases from J; bases unmatched to any gene: 15. Germline CDR1 reads SQVTM; CDR2 reads ANQGSEA. There are 15 residues in the CDR3. The CDR3 nucleotides are TGCAGCGTTGCGTCCTCCGCCAGGGGGCGTAGCGGCTACACCTTC. Its translation: CSVASSARGRSGYTF.

The rearrangement links TRBV5-4 to TRBJ1-1; weak D call: TRBD1 (6 bases). This CDR3 is 13 amino acids long. Trimming pared 4 bases from V and 3 bases from J, leaving 10 bases between. Looked up from germline, CDR1 is SGHNT and CDR2 is YYREEE (reference sequence). This chain's CDR3 is CASSVDSYTEAFF. CDR3 DNA sequence: TGTGCCAGCAGCGTGGACAGCTACACTGAAGCTTTCTTT.

The V call is TRBV10-3, the J call TRBJ2-3, with 9 bases fitting TRBD2. CDR1 is ENHRY, CDR2 SYGVKD, per germline. J was trimmed by 1 base and V by 5 bases; bases with no gene match: 4. There are 15 residues in the CDR3. The CDR3 loop reads CAISYIAGGTDTQYF. Here the CDR3 DNA reads TGTGCCATCAGTTACATAGCGGGGGGCACAGATACGCAGTATTTT.

This chain connects TRBV18 to TRBJ1-2, with D possibly TRBD1 on 5 matching bases. The CDR3 runs 12 residues. Per the germline V gene, CDR1 is KGHSH and CDR2 is LQKENI. Trimming shortened V by 1 base and J by 6 bases, and 6 bases separated the two germline ends. CDR3 loop: CASSPRGDGYTF. CDR3 nucleotide sequence: TGTGCCAGCTCACCACGGGGGGATGGCTACACCTTC.